Following are 6 T cell receptor beta chains from one sample sequenced in a study of blood T cell repertoires in COVID-19 (dated by TCRdb to about 2020). The library was built by means of the immunoSEQ multiplex PCR assay. TCRdb stores this immuneACCESS table with in-frame sequences only. Part of the clones is absent; in the studies checked, under half of the shortfall reflects unresolved V genes, and no reason is known for the rest. This sample has hundreds of thousands of clones in its table, and roughly 90% of those were observed once. 6% to 9% of the sample is held by the ten biggest clonotypes. Sequenced sample: peripheral blood. The receptors stem from a man between 60 and 75 years old who had recovered from COVID-19.

V usage is TRBV19 and J usage is TRBJ1-1; possible D gene TRBD1, 6 bases. Trimming cost V 7 bases and J 4 bases, with 13 bases left between them. Germline CDR1 and CDR2: LNHDA and SQIVND (reference sequence). The CDR3 is made up of 13 amino acids. Here the CDR3 DNA reads TGTGCCAGTAACCAGGGGAGGGGCACTGAAGCTTTCTTT. This sequence encodes CASNQGRGTEAFF. The variable domain in full, completed from reference TRBV19 and TRBJ1-1, reads DGGITQSPKYLFRKEGQNVTLSCEQNLNHDAMYWYRQDPGQGLRLIYYSQIVNDFQKGDIAEGYSVSREKKESFPLTVTSAQKNPTAFYLCASNQGRGTEAFFGQGTRLTVV.

On this clone: Other DNA sequences in this sample translate to the same CDR3. This sequence joins TRBV24-1 and TRBJ2-3, with TRBD1 matching 7 bases. This CDR3 region has 16 residues. Germline CDR1 reads KGHDR; CDR2 reads SFDVKD. V dropped 4 bases and J dropped 0; count of bases not matched to a gene: 6. The CDR3 spells CATSETGTESTDTQYF. The CDR3 nucleotides read TGTGCCACCAGTGAGACCGGGACAGAGAGCACAGATACGCAGTATTTT.

The V and J genes are TRBV7-9 and TRBJ2-7; 8 bases match TRBD1. The CDR3 is made up of 14 amino acids. In germline, CDR1 is SEHNR, CDR2 FQNEAQ (reference sequence). J gave up 4 bases and V 6 bases, and 8 bases lay outside the gene matches. The CDR3 DNA reads TGTGCCAGCAGACCTGGACAGGGAATTTACGAGCAGTACTTC. This gives the protein CASRPGQGIYEQYF.

This clone turned up a few times. V gene TRBV5-1 combines with J gene TRBJ2-2; 9 bases are a match to TRBD1. With V trimmed by 7 bases and J by 3 bases, 4 bases remained unmatched. The length of the CDR3 is 14 residues. Germline CDR1 and CDR2: SGHRS and YFSETQ. CDR3 nucleotide sequence: TGCGCCAGCTCAGGACAGGGGTACACCGGGGAGCTGTTTTTT. Translating it yields CASSGQGYTGELFF.

The V gene is TRBV19, the J gene TRBJ2-2; 7 nucleotides agree with TRBD2. The V gene's germline CDR1 is LNHDA and CDR2 SQIVND (reference sequence). This CDR3 spans 13 amino acids. With 11 bases clipped from V and 5 bases from J, the junction kept 8 bases outside the gene matches. The CDR3 is CAVRDYKTGELFF. The CDR3 coding sequence is TGTGCCGTCCGGGACTACAAAACCGGGGAGCTGTTTTTT. The variable domain in full, completed from reference TRBV19 and TRBJ2-2, reads DGGITQSPKYLFRKEGQNVTLSCEQNLNHDAMYWYRQDPGQGLRLIYYSQIVNDFQKGDIAEGYSVSREKKESFPLTVTSAQKNPTAFYLCAVRDYKTGELFFGEGSRLTVL.

The V gene is TRBV5-4, the J gene TRBJ2-2, with 10 bases fitting TRBD1. The V and J ends lost 5 bases and 4 bases, in that order; junction bases with no gene match: 8. The CDR3 runs 16 residues. Per the germline V gene, CDR1 is SGHNT and CDR2 is YYREEE (reference sequence). The CDR3, as DNA: TGTGCCAGCAGTTGGGACAGGGGTGGTATCACCGGGGAGCTGTTTTTT. It codes for CASSWDRGGITGELFF.